This T cell receptor beta chain originates from a study of CD8 T cells in ankylosing spondylitis. Quantitative 5'-RACE with molecular barcodes generated TCR beta libraries. TCRdb reprocessed the 5' RACE reads via MiXCR and lists one record per CDR3 protein. This sample yields a few hundred thousand distinct CDR3 sequences, of which approximately 17% are seen a single time; approximately 1% belongs to the top ten. Germline V lookup: CDR1 DFQATT, CDR2 SNEGSKA (reference sequence). V lost 0 bases to trimming and J lost 0 bases, with 16 bases between them. The CDR3 is 17 residues long. This clonotype has a handful of counts. What it recognizes is unknown. Whole-study findings and limits: Typical of ankylosing spondylitis blood, it appeared, was a TCR beta motif of 7 or 8 highly homologous variants. Previous work reported some of these motif variants in the synovial fluid and blood of reactive arthritis. There was reportedly significant enrichment of clones that were disease-linked in matched ankylosing spondylitis synovial fluid.

The sample comprised blood, either unsorted or a sorted T cell fraction (not recorded which). The rearrangement joins TRBV20-1 to TRBJ2-3; possibly TRBD2 for D (6 bases). The sequence was obtained from a male donor with ankylosing spondylitis. The CDR3 nucleotides read TGCAGTGCTAGAGATTGGTTAGCGGATACTAGCACAGATACGCAGTATTTT. Translation: CSARDWLADTSTDTQYF.